What follows are 30 T cell receptor beta chains derived from one specimen sequenced in a study of neurological immune-mediated disorders. TCRdb passed the 5' RACE reads through MiXCR, listing each CDR3 protein once. The sample contains 40,000 to 55,000 distinct CDR3 sequences, around 3.3% of which appear only once. The sequenced sample consisted of PBMCs. These receptors were taken from a woman between 45 and 60 years old with multiple sclerosis.

This clonotype appeared many times. The chain employs TRBV5-6 and TRBJ1-2; D uncertain. Looked up from germline, CDR1 is SGHDT and CDR2 is YYEEEE. Trimming pared 0 bases from V and 0 bases from J, leaving 12 bases between. CDR3 length: 16 amino acids. For the CDR3, the DNA is TGTGCCAGCAGCTTGGGGCTGCTCGGAACTAACTATGGCTACACCTTC. Translating it yields CASSLGLLGTNYGYTF.

This clonotype was picked up many times. The genes are TRBV9 and TRBJ2-1; D is possibly TRBD2 (7 bases). Per the germline V gene, CDR1 is SGDLS and CDR2 is YYNGEE. The CDR3 extends over 15 amino acids. Trimming shortened V by 4 bases and J by 3 bases, and 14 bases separated the two germline ends. The CDR3 DNA sequence: TGTGCCAGCAGCTCTGAGGGGGGGTACTACAATGAGCAGTTCTTC. Its translation is CASSSEGGYYNEQFF.

Ten or more counts support this clonotype. The rearrangement links TRBV7-2 to TRBJ2-3; no clear D. Germline values: CDR1 SGHTA, CDR2 FQGNSA. The CDR3 sequence is 14 residues long. Trimming removed 5 bases at V and 6 bases at J, with 15 bases between. In nucleotides, the CDR3 is TGTGCCAGCAGCCCCCCTCTCGGCCATGATACGCAGTATTTT. It yields the protein CASSPPLGHDTQYF. The entire variable domain, with the rest obtained from reference TRBV7-2 and TRBJ2-3, is as follows: GAGVSQSPSNKVTEKGKDVELRCDPISGHTALYWYRQSLGQGLEFLIYFQGNSAPDKSGLPSDRFSAERTGGSVSTLTIQRTQQEDSAVYLCASSPPLGHDTQYFGPGTRLTVL.

This clonotype has ten or more counts. The rearrangement links TRBV20-1 to TRBJ1-5; TRBD1 is a possible D gene (6 bases). From germline, CDR1 is DFQATT and CDR2 SNEGSKA (reference sequence). This CDR3 is 15 amino acids long. V was cut by 2 bases and J by 4 bases, with 15 bases left in between. CDR3 region: CSARSLGGANQPQHF. CDR3 nucleotides: TGCAGTGCTAGATCCCTGGGGGGGGCGAATCAGCCCCAGCATTTT.

This clonotype appeared many times. The chain joins TRBV5-1 to TRBJ1-1; D is unresolved. V lost 4 bases to trimming and J lost 0 bases, with 13 bases between them. CDR1 and CDR2 (germline): SGHRS, YFSETQ. The CDR3 is made up of 15 amino acids. In DNA form, the CDR3 reads TGCGCCAGCAGCCAAACAAGGCAGATGAACACTGAAGCTTTCTTT. Its protein product is CASSQTRQMNTEAFF.

This clonotype has a handful of counts. This chain joins TRBV19 and TRBJ1-5, with 10 bases fitting TRBD1. From germline, CDR1 is LNHDA and CDR2 SQIVND (reference sequence). The J segment lost 6 bases and the V segment lost 5 bases, leaving 1 base of the junction unmatched. The CDR3 length is 13 residues. CDR3 in DNA: TGTGCCAGTAGTGGGACAGGGGTTCAGCCCCAGCATTTT. As protein: CASSGTGVQPQHF.

This clonotype showed up many times. The rearrangement joins TRBV5-1 to TRBJ1-2; 9 nucleotides match TRBD1. Germline values: CDR1 SGHRS, CDR2 YFSETQ. V was pared by 4 bases and J by 4 bases, with 8 bases of the junction left unmatched. The CDR3 is 15 amino acids. The CDR3 DNA reads TGCGCCAGCAGCCTTGGGACAGGGAACGTCTATGGCTACACCTTC. Amino acid sequence: CASSLGTGNVYGYTF.

There are many counts of this clonotype. The CDR3 region is CASSRRQGGETQYF. The CDR3 DNA sequence: TGTGCCAGCAGCCGTCGACAGGGGGGAGAGACCCAGTACTTC. The V gene is TRBV3-1, the J gene TRBJ2-5; 9 bases match TRBD1. The CDR3 contains 14 residues. Unmatched junction bases numbered 4, after V lost 4 bases and J lost 4 bases. Germline loops: CDR1 LGHDT, CDR2 YNNKEL (reference sequence).

This clonotype was counted many times. The V gene is TRBV20-1, the J gene TRBJ2-7; 11 bases are a match to TRBD2. The CDR3 spans 13 residues. Germline assignment: CDR1 DFQATT and CDR2 SNEGSKA (reference sequence). V lost 6 bases to trimming and J lost 3 bases; unmatched junction nucleotides: 4. This chain's CDR3 is CSASGTSGYEQYF. CDR3 bases: TGCAGTGCCTCGGGGACTAGCGGCTACGAGCAGTACTTC.

In this sample, this clonotype turned up many times. This chain uses TRBV5-1 with TRBJ2-7; TRBD1 agrees at 7 bases. The J segment lost 4 bases and the V segment lost 4 bases, leaving 5 bases of the junction unmatched. Germline values: CDR1 SGHRS, CDR2 YFSETQ. This CDR3 is 13 amino acids long. DNA for the CDR3: TGCGCCAGCAGCATGGGACAGATTTACGAGCAGTACTTC. Translating gives CASSMGQIYEQYF.

This clonotype has ten or more counts. V usage is TRBV2 and J usage is TRBJ2-5, with 8 bases identical to TRBD2. V lost 3 bases, J lost 4 bases, and 1 base stayed unmatched. The CDR3 totals 13 residues. Germline V gives CDR1 SNHLY, CDR2 FYNNEI. CDR3 coding DNA: TGTGCCAGCAGTGAGCTAGCGGGAGAGACCCAGTACTTC. Translating it yields CASSELAGETQYF.

The sample holds many counts of this clonotype. V and J are TRBV7-6 and TRBJ2-1, with D tentatively TRBD2 (5 bases). This CDR3 region has 15 residues. CDR1 and CDR2 (germline): SGHVS, FNYEAQ. Trimming removed 3 bases from V and 2 bases from J, with 11 bases in between. The CDR3 loop is CASSFSAGPYNEQFF. The CDR3 nucleotides read TGTGCCAGCAGCTTTTCTGCGGGTCCCTACAATGAGCAGTTCTTC.

The V call is TRBV10-2, the J call TRBJ2-7, with 10 bases that match TRBD2. The junction had 6 bases not matched to a gene; V was cut back by 1 base and J by 6 bases. Germline CDR1 is WSHSY and CDR2 is SAAADI. The CDR3 spans 15 residues. The CDR3 nucleotides are TGCGCCAGCAGTGAGTTAGCGGGAGGTCCTGGCGAGCAGTACGTC. Translated: CASSELAGGPGEQYV.

This clonotype was counted ten times or more. This chain connects TRBV20-1 to TRBJ1-1; 10 bases map to TRBD1. This CDR3 spans 15 amino acids. Germline values: CDR1 DFQATT, CDR2 SNEGSKA (reference sequence). V was pared by 6 bases and J by 0 bases, with 7 bases of the junction left unmatched. CDR3 amino acids: CSAPDRGMMNTEAFF. The CDR3 bases are TGCAGTGCCCCGGACAGGGGGATGATGAACACTGAAGCTTTCTTT.

At least ten counts were recorded for this clonotype. In DNA, the CDR3 is TGCGCCAGCAGCTACAGCGGGAGCACAACTGAGCAGTTCTTC. Translation: CASSYSGSTTEQFF. This chain joins TRBV5-1 and TRBJ2-1; TRBD2 matches at 8 bases. In germline, CDR1 is SGHRS, CDR2 YFSETQ. The CDR3 length is 14 residues. The junction had 8 bases not matched to a gene; V was cut back by 3 bases and J by 9 bases.

The table lists this clonotype with many counts. V and J are TRBV2 and TRBJ2-2; TRBD2 matches 7 bases. Germline V lookup: CDR1 SNHLY, CDR2 FYNNEI. The CDR3 runs 15 residues. The trim removed 0 bases at V and 2 bases at J, leaving 0 bases unmatched. This chain's CDR3 is CASSEAGLNTGELFF. The CDR3 region has the DNA TGTGCCAGCAGTGAAGCGGGACTAAACACCGGGGAGCTGTTTTTT.

This clonotype appeared many times. This chain links TRBV30 with TRBJ1-1, with D uncertain. CDR3 length equals 12 residues. Trimming took 0 bases from V and 6 from J, leaving 8 bases between them. The V gene's germline CDR1 is GTSNPN and CDR2 SVGIG (reference sequence). CDR3 sequence reads: CAWSVWKAEAFF. The CDR3 bases are TGTGCCTGGAGTGTATGGAAGGCTGAAGCTTTCTTT.

In its sample, this clonotype was seen many times. The V call is TRBV20-1, the J call TRBJ2-1; 12 positions agree with TRBD2. Trimming cost V 6 bases and J 2 bases; bases outside gene matches: 8. Germline V gene data show CDR1 as DFQATT and CDR2 as SNEGSKA (reference sequence). The CDR3 sequence is 16 residues long. The CDR3 loop is CSALLAGGETYNEQFF. The CDR3, as DNA: TGCAGTGCGCTACTAGCGGGGGGTGAGACCTACAATGAGCAGTTCTTC.

Many counts were recorded for this clonotype. DNA for the CDR3: TGCAGTGCTAGAGATCCTGGCGGGAGAGAGACCCAGTACTTC. Encoded protein: CSARDPGGRETQYF. The V and J genes are TRBV20-1 and TRBJ2-5; 7 nucleotides line up with TRBD2. Germline lookup yields CDR1 DFQATT and CDR2 SNEGSKA (reference sequence). The junction had 5 bases not matched to a gene; V was cut back by 0 bases and J by 4 bases. The CDR3 is 14 amino acids.

This clonotype has at least ten counts. This rearrangement joins TRBV2 to TRBJ2-3; TRBD1 agrees at 7 bases. V shed 9 bases, J shed 0 bases, and the junction held 6 bases outside the gene matches. Germline CDR1 SNHLY, CDR2 FYNNEI. The CDR3 spans 14 residues. CDR3 loop: CARRQGASTDTQYF. The DNA for the CDR3 is TGTGCCAGAAGACAGGGAGCTAGCACAGATACGCAGTATTTT. The variable domain in full, completed from reference TRBV2 and TRBJ2-3, reads EPEVTQTPSHQVTQMGQEVILRCVPISNHLYFYWYRQILGQKVEFLVSFYNNEISEKSEIFDDQFSVERPDGSNFTLKIRSTKLEDSAMYFCARRQGASTDTQYFGPGTRLTVL.

This clonotype was detected only a few times. The gene calls are TRBV7-7 and TRBJ1-1; unclear D gene. This CDR3 has 14 residues. V lost 5 bases and J 4 bases, leaving 14 bases between the germline ends. Per the germline V gene, CDR1 is SSHAT and CDR2 is FNYEAQ (reference sequence). CDR3 residues: CASSTRRGGTEAFF. The CDR3 bases are TGTGCCAGCAGCACAAGGAGAGGAGGCACTGAAGCTTTCTTT.

This clonotype was seen many times. The chain has TRBV12-3 or TRBV12-4 and TRBJ2-2; D is possibly TRBD1 (5 bases). The CDR3 covers 14 residues. Trimming removed 5 bases from V and 8 bases from J, with 15 bases in between. The CDR3, as DNA: TGTGCCAGCAGTCTCAACAGGTTTCTAGGGGAGCTGTTTTTT. Protein: CASSLNRFLGELFF.

The sample holds a few counts of this clonotype. The chain is built from TRBV3-1 and TRBJ2-3; D is uncertain. V lost 1 base to trimming and J lost 0 bases, with 11 bases between them. CDR1 LGHDT and CDR2 YNNKEL come from the germline V gene (reference sequence). The CDR3 contains 16 residues. The DNA for the CDR3 is TGTGCCAGCAGCCAAGGGAAGGTCAGGAGCACAGATACGCAGTATTTT. Protein product: CASSQGKVRSTDTQYF.

This clonotype has a count of ten or more. The chain carries TRBV5-5 and TRBJ1-1, with 8 nucleotides matching TRBD1. The CDR3 contains 13 residues. The J segment lost 5 bases and the V segment lost 4 bases, leaving 4 bases of the junction unmatched. Looked up from germline, CDR1 is SGHKS and CDR2 is YYEKEE (reference sequence). CDR3 DNA sequence: TGTGCCAGCAGCGCGACAGGGGCGACTGAAGCTTTCTTT. It specifies CASSATGATEAFF.

The sample holds many counts of this clonotype. V usage is TRBV2 and J usage is TRBJ2-3, with D perhaps TRBD1 or TRBD2 (5 bases each). Trimming pared 7 bases from V and 6 bases from J, leaving 14 bases between. Germline CDR1 reads SNHLY; CDR2 reads FYNNEI. This CDR3 is built from 13 residues. CDR3 loop: CASKGEGPDTQYF. The DNA for the CDR3 is TGTGCCAGCAAGGGAGAGGGGCCGGATACGCAGTATTTT.

The sample holds many counts of this clonotype. The J gene is TRBJ1-6, the V gene TRBV7-9; perhaps TRBD1 as D (5 bases). This CDR3 is 16 amino acids long. Deletions cut 4 bases from V and 8 bases from J, with 18 bases between. Germline-derived CDR1 and CDR2 are SEHNR and FQNEAQ (reference sequence). The CDR3 bases are TGTGCCAGCAGCTACGTTCCGGGACCGGGGGATTCACCCCTCCACTTT. Translation: CASSYVPGPGDSPLHF. The complete variable domain, with remaining parts taken from reference TRBV7-9 and TRBJ1-6, reads DTGVSQNPRHKITKRGQNVTFRCDPISEHNRLYWYRQTLGQGPEFLTYFQNEAQLEKSRLLSDRFSAERPKGSFSTLEIQRTEQGDSAMYLCASSYVPGPGDSPLHFGNGTRLTVT.

This clonotype has at least ten counts. The V call is TRBV7-9, the J call TRBJ2-3, with TRBD2 as a possible D gene (5 bases). V gave up 5 bases and J gave up 8 bases, with 17 bases separating them. Germline lookup yields CDR1 SEHNR and CDR2 FQNEAQ (reference sequence). CDR3 size: 14 residues. For the CDR3, the DNA is TGTGCCAGCAGCAATAATTATCGGGGTGGTACGCAGTATTTT. It encodes CASSNNYRGGTQYF.

In its sample, this clonotype was seen many times. The V and J genes are TRBV7-9 and TRBJ2-4; D might be TRBD2 (5 bases). V was clipped by 1 base and J by 8 bases, with 6 bases between them. From germline, CDR1 is SEHNR and CDR2 FQNEAQ (reference sequence). There are 12 residues in the CDR3. DNA for the CDR3: TGTGCCAGCAGCTTAGACGGGGACATTCAGTACTTC. As protein: CASSLDGDIQYF.

This clonotype was observed many times. This CDR3 reads CSAGSAGRVAEAFF. CDR3 coding DNA: TGCAGTGCTGGATCTGCGGGGCGGGTGGCTGAAGCTTTCTTT. The chain combines TRBV20-1 with TRBJ1-1; possible D gene TRBD1, 5 bases. CDR3 length equals 14 residues. CDR1 and CDR2 from the germline V gene are DFQATT and SNEGSKA (reference sequence). V was shortened by 5 bases and J by 6 bases, with 19 bases between the two germline ends.

This clonotype was seen ten or more times. V is TRBV12-3 or TRBV12-4 and J is TRBJ2-7, with a possible D match to TRBD2 (5 bases). Trimming pared 4 bases from V and 2 bases from J, leaving 21 bases between. The CDR3 contains 17 residues. The CDR3 sequence: CASSSFAPARAAYEQYF. DNA for the CDR3: TGTGCCAGCAGTTCTTTCGCCCCAGCGCGGGCGGCCTACGAGCAGTACTTC.